The 20 T cell receptor beta chains in this list originate from one sample, sequenced in a study of blood T cell repertoires in COVID-19. The table came from immunoSEQ multiplex PCR; TCRdb's copy has only in-frame clones and leaves some out. This sample yields tens of thousands of clones, of which 87% are seen a single time; about 17% belongs to the top ten. Sequencing was performed on peripheral blood. The receptors come from a human donor in a cohort sampled during active COVID-19.

This clone was seen only once. The genes are TRBV21-1 and TRBJ1-2. TRBV21-1 is assigned pseudogene status. The CDR3 totals 8 residues. For the CDR3, the DNA is TGTGCCACCTCGGGCGGGGACTTC. Protein sequence: CATSGGDF.

V and J are TRBV30 and TRBJ1-2, with 10 bases matching TRBD1. After removal of 5 bases from V and 5 bases from J, the junction contained 5 bases not matched to a gene. Germline CDR1 is GTSNPN and CDR2 is SVGIG (reference sequence). This CDR3 has 13 amino acids. CDR3 DNA sequence: TGTGCCTGGCAGACAGGGGGCTCGTATGGCTACACCTTC. Amino acids: CAWQTGGSYGYTF.

V and J are TRBV4-1 and TRBJ2-7; 7 bases line up with TRBD1. CDR3 size: 14 residues. The trim removed 4 bases at V and 4 bases at J, leaving 7 bases unmatched. The V gene's germline CDR1 is MGHRA and CDR2 YSYEKL. This CDR3 is CASSLQGVAYEQYF. The CDR3 DNA reads TGCGCCAGCAGCCTGCAGGGGGTAGCTTACGAGCAGTACTTC.

The rearrangement joins TRBV7-2 to TRBJ2-5, with D tentatively TRBD2 (6 bases). Germline V gene sequence: CDR1 SGHTA, CDR2 FQGNSA. The CDR3 totals 15 residues. Trimming cost V 4 bases and J 5 bases, with 17 bases left between them. The CDR3 nucleotides read TGTGCCAGCAGCTCCCGCAGCGGGCCTTGGGAGACCCAGTACTTC. Protein sequence: CASSSRSGPWETQYF.

The chain employs TRBV5-1 and TRBJ1-1; TRBD1 matches at 10 bases. This CDR3 spans 16 amino acids. V trimming: 2 bases; J trimming: 1 base; junction bases outside the gene matches: 5. Germline lookup yields CDR1 SGHRS and CDR2 YFSETQ. The CDR3: CASSLWTGGGNTEAFF. For the CDR3, the DNA is TGCGCCAGCAGCTTATGGACAGGGGGAGGGAACACTGAAGCTTTCTTT.

The gene calls are TRBV30 and TRBJ2-3; no reliable D call. The germline V gene has CDR1 GTSNPN and CDR2 SVGIG (reference sequence). The CDR3 spans 11 residues. V was clipped by 3 bases and J by 7 bases, with 8 bases between them. The CDR3 region has the DNA TGTGCCTGGAGCGCGCCTAATACGCAGTATTTT. Translating it yields CAWSAPNTQYF.

The chain has TRBV4-1 and TRBJ1-1, with 9 bases matching TRBD1. There are 16 residues in the CDR3. Germline V gene lookup returns CDR1 MGHRA and CDR2 YSYEKL. J was trimmed by 1 base and V by 8 bases; bases with no gene match: 11. The CDR3, as DNA: TGCGCCAGCCGAGGACAGGGGTTTTCTCGGAACACTGAAGCTTTCTTT. It yields the protein CASRGQGFSRNTEAFF.

This rearrangement joins TRBV27 to TRBJ1-2; D perhaps matches TRBD1 (6 bases). Trimming took 6 bases from V and 6 from J, leaving 23 bases between them. The CDR3 has 16 residues. The germline CDR1 and CDR2 sequences are MNHEY and SMNVEV (reference sequence). CDR3 sequence: CASSPTHRGGADGYTF. The CDR3 DNA is TGTGCCAGCAGCCCTACCCACCGCGGGGGCGCAGATGGCTACACCTTC.

This clone was counted once. The chain links TRBV5-4 to TRBJ2-3, with TRBD2 matching 9 bases. Germline CDR1 and CDR2: SGHNT and YYREEE (reference sequence). Trimming at V came to 2 bases and at J to 6 bases, leaving 10 bases not matched to a gene. The CDR3 totals 16 residues. The CDR3 region has the DNA TGTGCCAGCAGCTTCCCCTCGGGACTAGCTAGGGATACGCAGTATTTT. Its translation is CASSFPSGLARDTQYF.

This rearrangement joins TRBV12-3 or TRBV12-4 to TRBJ2-3; D is uncertain. V was trimmed by 5 bases and J by 6 bases, leaving 9 bases between them. CDR3 length: 12 amino acids. The CDR3 protein is CASSALPDTQYF. DNA for the CDR3: TGTGCCAGCAGTGCGTTACCCGATACGCAGTATTTT.

This chain uses TRBV28 with TRBJ1-4; 10 bases map to TRBD1. This CDR3 contains 15 residues. Germline CDR1 reads MDHEN; CDR2 reads SYDVKM. Losses at the gene ends were 3 bases for V and 6 bases for J; bases not matched to a gene: 4. CDR3 region: CASSLTGGGHEKLFF. The CDR3 region has the DNA TGTGCCAGCAGTTTGACAGGGGGCGGTCATGAAAAACTGTTTTTT. Drawing the rest from reference TRBV28 and TRBJ1-4, the complete variable domain is DVKVTQSSRYLVKRTGEKVFLECVQDMDHENMFWYRQDPGLGLRLIYFSYDVKMKEKGDIPEGYSVSREKKERFSLILESASTNQTSMYLCASSLTGGGHEKLFFGSGTQLSVL.

V and J are TRBV5-1 and TRBJ2-3; TRBD2 might be the D (7 bases). This CDR3 spans 18 amino acids. The ends were cut back, 0 bases at V and 1 base at J, with 18 bases in the middle. From germline, CDR1 is SGHRS and CDR2 YFSETQ. The CDR3 DNA is TGCGCCAGCAGCTTGGGAGGCCTCGCGGGGGCCGGCACAGATACGCAGTATTTT. As protein: CASSLGGLAGAGTDTQYF.

The V call is TRBV27, the J call TRBJ1-2; D might be TRBD1 (5 bases). The CDR3 sequence is 14 residues long. CDR1 is MNHEY and CDR2 is SMNVEV in the germline V gene (reference sequence). V was cut by 4 bases and J by 0 bases, with 9 bases left in between. CDR3 sequence (DNA): TGTGCCAGCAGTTATTCAGGGCCTAACTATGGCTACACCTTC. Its translation: CASSYSGPNYGYTF.

V and J are TRBV5-4 and TRBJ1-1, with 7 nucleotides matching TRBD1. The CDR3 covers 14 residues. Germline loops: CDR1 SGHNT, CDR2 YYREEE (reference sequence). Germline trimming cut 4 bases from V and 0 bases from J; bases unmatched to any gene: 3. The CDR3 region is CASSRDSLNTEAFF. The DNA of the CDR3 is TGTGCCAGCAGCCGGGACAGCTTGAACACTGAAGCTTTCTTT.

The V gene is TRBV5-5, the J gene TRBJ1-2; no definite D call. The V and J ends lost 0 bases and 7 bases respectively, with 10 bases between them. The CDR3 is made up of 13 amino acids. Germline loops: CDR1 SGHKS, CDR2 YYEKEE (reference sequence). CDR3 sequence reads: CASSLEVQRGYTF. The DNA of the CDR3 is TGTGCCAGCAGCTTGGAGGTTCAGCGTGGCTACACCTTC.

The genes are TRBV14 and TRBJ1-4; TRBD1 might be the D (6 bases). Per germline, CDR1 SGHDN and CDR2 FVKESK. V was shortened by 0 bases and J by 4 bases, with 9 bases between the two germline ends. The CDR3 extends over 15 amino acids. The CDR3 here is CASSQETGYNEKLFF. The CDR3 DNA is TGTGCCAGCAGCCAAGAGACAGGTTATAATGAAAAACTGTTTTTT.

The rearrangement links TRBV25-1 to TRBJ2-3; 7 bases line up with TRBD2. CDR1 is MGHDK, CDR2 SYGVNS, per germline. The CDR3 extends over 16 amino acids. J gave up 1 base and V 4 bases, and 8 bases lay outside the gene matches. CDR3 coding DNA: TGTGCCAGCAGTGCTATGACGGGGGGTGGCACAGATACGCAGTATTTT. This encodes CASSAMTGGGTDTQYF.

This clone was seen more than once but under ten times. The chain recombines TRBV6-6 with TRBJ1-5; D is undetermined. V shed 2 bases and J shed 1 base, with 6 bases lying between them. CDR3 length: 14 amino acids. Germline CDR1 MNHNY, CDR2 SVGAGI (reference sequence). DNA for the CDR3: TGTGCCAGCAGTTACGATCAGAGCAATCAGCCCCAGCATTTT. Protein sequence: CASSYDQSNQPQHF.

The J gene is TRBJ1-2, the V gene TRBV7-6, with D possibly matching TRBD1 (5 bases). Deletions cut 1 base from V and 8 bases from J, with 17 bases between. CDR1 and CDR2 from the germline V gene are SGHVS and FNYEAQ. This CDR3 region has 15 residues. The CDR3 sequence is CASSLGKGAGGGYTF. The CDR3 DNA follows: TGTGCCAGCAGCTTAGGGAAAGGGGCCGGGGGGGGCTACACCTTC.

J is TRBJ2-1 and V is TRBV18, with D uncertain. The CDR3 is made up of 12 amino acids. Germline CDR1 reads KGHSH; CDR2 reads LQKENI. The germline V and J ends were trimmed by 6 bases and 7 bases, with 10 bases remaining between them. In nucleotides, the CDR3 is TGTGCCAGCTCCACTGCCCGGAATGAGCAGTTCTTC. Its protein is CASSTARNEQFF.